This TCR beta chain was documented in a study of blood T cell repertoires in COVID-19. As for the study in general: COVID-19 samples, acute and convalescent, were from the United States, Italy and Spain. Sources were T cells, B-cell-depleted T cells, or PBMCs; the material itself was cDNA or gDNA.

Under the authors' procedure: Nucleated cell counts were estimated from reference gene primer amplification. Data came from immunoSEQ multiplex PCR; TCRdb stores just in-frame clones and leaves some out. The V and J calls and clone size were taken over from that table, and D and trimming were inferred from the DNA. The table has approximately 240,000 clones, about 79% seen once. Trimming pared 4 bases from V and 1 base from J, leaving 8 bases between. Germline assignment: CDR1 MGHDK and CDR2 SYGVNS. The length of the CDR3 is 13 residues. The chain recombines TRBV25-1 with TRBJ2-7; D gene unclear. The clonotype originates from a woman between 40 and 55 years old who had recovered from COVID-19. Source material: peripheral blood. DNA of the CDR3: TGTGCCAGCAGTGGTGCAGGATCCTACGAGCAGTACTTC. As protein: CASSGAGSYEQYF.